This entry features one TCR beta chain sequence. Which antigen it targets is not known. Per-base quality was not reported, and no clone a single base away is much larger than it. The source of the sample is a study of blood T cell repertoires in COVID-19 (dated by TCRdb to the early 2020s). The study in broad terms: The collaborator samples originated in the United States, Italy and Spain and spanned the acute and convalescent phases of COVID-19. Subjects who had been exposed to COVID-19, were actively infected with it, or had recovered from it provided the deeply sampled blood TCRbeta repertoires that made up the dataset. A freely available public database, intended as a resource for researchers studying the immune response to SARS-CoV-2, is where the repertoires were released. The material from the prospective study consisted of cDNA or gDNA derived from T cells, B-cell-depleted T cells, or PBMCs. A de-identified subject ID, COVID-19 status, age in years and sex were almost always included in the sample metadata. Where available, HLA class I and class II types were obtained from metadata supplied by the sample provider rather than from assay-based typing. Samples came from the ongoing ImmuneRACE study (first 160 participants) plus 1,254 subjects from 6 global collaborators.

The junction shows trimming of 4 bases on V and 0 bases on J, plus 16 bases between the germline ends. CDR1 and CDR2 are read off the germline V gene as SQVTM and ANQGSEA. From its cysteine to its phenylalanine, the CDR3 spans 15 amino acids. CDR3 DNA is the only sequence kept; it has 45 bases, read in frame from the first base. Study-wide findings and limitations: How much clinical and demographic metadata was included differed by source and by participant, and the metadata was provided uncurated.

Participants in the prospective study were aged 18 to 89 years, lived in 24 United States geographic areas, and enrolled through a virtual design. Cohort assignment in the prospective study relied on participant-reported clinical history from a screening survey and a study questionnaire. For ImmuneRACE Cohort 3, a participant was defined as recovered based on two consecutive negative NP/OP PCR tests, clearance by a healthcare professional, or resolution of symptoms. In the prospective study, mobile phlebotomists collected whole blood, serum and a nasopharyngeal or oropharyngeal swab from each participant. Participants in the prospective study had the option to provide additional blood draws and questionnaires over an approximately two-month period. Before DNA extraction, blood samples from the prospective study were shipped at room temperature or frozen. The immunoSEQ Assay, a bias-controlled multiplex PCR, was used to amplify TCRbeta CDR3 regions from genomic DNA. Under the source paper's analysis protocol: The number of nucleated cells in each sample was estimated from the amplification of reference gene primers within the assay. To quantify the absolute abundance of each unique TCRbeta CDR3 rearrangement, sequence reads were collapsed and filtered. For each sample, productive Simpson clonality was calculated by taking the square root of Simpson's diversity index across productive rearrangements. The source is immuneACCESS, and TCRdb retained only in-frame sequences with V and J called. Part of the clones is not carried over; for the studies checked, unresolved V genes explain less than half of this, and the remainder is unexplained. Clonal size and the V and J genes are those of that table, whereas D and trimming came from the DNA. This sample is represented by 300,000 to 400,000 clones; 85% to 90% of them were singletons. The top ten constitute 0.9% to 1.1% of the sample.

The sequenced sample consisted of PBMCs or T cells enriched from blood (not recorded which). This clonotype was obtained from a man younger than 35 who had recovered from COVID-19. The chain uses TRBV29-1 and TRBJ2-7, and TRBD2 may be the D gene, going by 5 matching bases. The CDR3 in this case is CSVGRPVRNSYEQYF. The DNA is TGCAGCGTTGGGAGGCCGGTCAGGAACTCCTACGAGCAGTACTTC.